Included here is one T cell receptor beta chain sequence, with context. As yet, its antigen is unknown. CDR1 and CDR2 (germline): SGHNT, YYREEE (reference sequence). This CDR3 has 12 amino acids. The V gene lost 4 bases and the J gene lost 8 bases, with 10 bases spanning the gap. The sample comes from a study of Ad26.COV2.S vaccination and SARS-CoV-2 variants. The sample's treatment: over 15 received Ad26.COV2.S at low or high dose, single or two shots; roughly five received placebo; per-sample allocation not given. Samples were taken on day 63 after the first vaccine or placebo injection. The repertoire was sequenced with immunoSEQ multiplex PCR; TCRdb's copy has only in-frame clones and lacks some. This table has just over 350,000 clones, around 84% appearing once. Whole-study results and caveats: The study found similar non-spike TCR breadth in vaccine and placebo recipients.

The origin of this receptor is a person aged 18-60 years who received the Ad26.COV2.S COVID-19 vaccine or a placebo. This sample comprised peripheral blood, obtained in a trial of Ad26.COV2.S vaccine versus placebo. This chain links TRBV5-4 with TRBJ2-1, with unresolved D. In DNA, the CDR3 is TGTGCCAGCAGCCAGAGGCTCGATGAGCAGTTCTTC. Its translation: CASSQRLDEQFF.